A single sample gave rise to the 8 T cell receptor beta chains below, sequenced in a study of T cells in tumors after PD-1 blockade. Assay: immunoSEQ multiplex PCR; the TCRdb copy retains only in-frame clones and omits some. The sample shows about 34,000 clones, roughly 76% of them seen only once. This sample comprised PBMCs, obtained after anti-PD-1 treatment. The receptors shown here come from a human donor with basal cell carcinoma.

This chain joins TRBV5-4 and TRBJ2-3; the D call may be TRBD1 or TRBD2 (5 bases each). Germline V gene data show CDR1 as SGHNT and CDR2 as YYREEE (reference sequence). The CDR3 runs 13 residues. V was clipped by 0 bases and J by 6 bases, with 8 bases between them. Here the CDR3 reads CASSLAGPDTQYF. In nucleotides, the CDR3 is TGTGCCAGCAGCTTGGCGGGACCCGATACGCAGTATTTT. The whole variable domain, remainder taken from reference TRBV5-4 and TRBJ2-3, is ETGVTQSPTHLIKTRGQQVTLRCSSQSGHNTVSWYQQALGQGPQFIFQYYREEENGRGNFPPRFSGLQFPNYSSELNVNALELDDSALYLCASSLAGPDTQYFGPGTRLTVL.

This clone has just one count. The V gene is TRBV29-1, the J gene TRBJ2-3, with 7 nucleotides matching TRBD2. V trimming: 5 bases; J trimming: 5 bases; junction bases outside the gene matches: 4. Germline V lookup: CDR1 SQVTM, CDR2 ANQGSEA. This CDR3 has 12 amino acids. CDR3 nucleotides: TGCAGCGTTCGGGGGGTTCAAGATACGCAGTATTTT. Its protein is CSVRGVQDTQYF.

The chain employs TRBV18 and TRBJ2-3; D remains ambiguous. Germline V gene data show CDR1 as KGHSH and CDR2 as LQKENI. The CDR3 has 10 amino acids. The V and J ends lost 4 bases and 9 bases respectively, with 5 bases between them. This CDR3 reads CASSRETQYF. The DNA for the CDR3 is TGTGCCAGCTCACGCGAAACGCAGTATTTT.

The rearrangement uses TRBV19 and TRBJ1-5; tentatively, D is TRBD1 (6 bases). Per the germline V gene, CDR1 is LNHDA and CDR2 is SQIVND (reference sequence). Trimming removed 7 bases at V and 0 bases at J, with 19 bases between. CDR3 length equals 17 residues. The CDR3 loop is CASTARPQGYSNQPQHF. In nucleotides, the CDR3 is TGTGCCAGTACCGCAAGGCCACAGGGTTATAGCAATCAGCCCCAGCATTTT.

This clone was counted a few times. The V and J genes are TRBV28 and TRBJ2-1; 13 bases map to TRBD2. Per the germline V gene, CDR1 is MDHEN and CDR2 is SYDVKM. CDR3 length: 15 amino acids. V was pared by 6 bases and J by 3 bases, with 2 bases of the junction left unmatched. CDR3 residues: CASSRTSGSYNEQFF. The CDR3 bases are TGTGCCAGCAGCCGGACTAGCGGGAGCTACAATGAGCAGTTCTTC.

The chain uses TRBV27 and TRBJ2-1; tentative D call: TRBD1 (5 bases). The CDR3 is made up of 14 amino acids. V lost 5 bases and J lost 6, with 14 bases in between. CDR1 is MNHEY and CDR2 is SMNVEV in the germline V gene (reference sequence). The CDR3 region has the DNA TGTGCCAGCAGTGTCCGCAGGGCGCCCAATGAGCAGTTCTTC. It encodes CASSVRRAPNEQFF.

V is TRBV27 and J is TRBJ2-3; D is perhaps TRBD1 (6 bases). Trimming left V 9 bases short and J 4 bases short, with 17 bases between. CDR1 and CDR2 (germline): MNHEY, SMNVEV (reference sequence). The CDR3 is 14 amino acids. Written as DNA, the CDR3 is TGTGCCAGTAAGGGGGACACCGGATCAGATACGCAGTATTTT. This translates into CASKGDTGSDTQYF.

The chain recombines TRBV28 with TRBJ2-7; TRBD2 aligns across 7 bases. The CDR3 loop spans 14 amino acids. Germline V lookup: CDR1 MDHEN, CDR2 SYDVKM. The junction had 9 bases not matched to a gene; V was cut back by 4 bases and J by 6 bases. The CDR3 DNA reads TGTGCCAGCAGTTCAAGCGGGATCTCTTTCGAGCAGTACTTC. This codes for CASSSSGISFEQYF.